The clone carrying this TCR beta chain came up a few times. Through MiXCR, TCRdb re-clonotyped the PCR reads. This sample has 20,000 to 25,000 clones, with approximately 11% found just once. This CDR3 has 14 amino acids. Germline CDR1 reads LNHDA; CDR2 reads SQIVND (reference sequence). V shed 4 bases and J shed 2 bases, with 11 bases lying between them. This entry comes from a study of metastatic and nonmetastatic thyroid tumors. Every patient underwent thyroid surgery untreated. The chain links TRBV19 to TRBJ1-2; D gene ambiguous. The sequence derives from a female donor with papillary thyroid cancer or a benign thyroid nodule (not recorded which). Some clones in this sample may be carry-over from other donors' samples. Sequenced material: blood. The CDR3 region is CASSTVPSNYGYTF. CDR3 nucleotide sequence: TGTGCCAGTAGTACCGTCCCATCCAACTATGGCTACACCTTC.